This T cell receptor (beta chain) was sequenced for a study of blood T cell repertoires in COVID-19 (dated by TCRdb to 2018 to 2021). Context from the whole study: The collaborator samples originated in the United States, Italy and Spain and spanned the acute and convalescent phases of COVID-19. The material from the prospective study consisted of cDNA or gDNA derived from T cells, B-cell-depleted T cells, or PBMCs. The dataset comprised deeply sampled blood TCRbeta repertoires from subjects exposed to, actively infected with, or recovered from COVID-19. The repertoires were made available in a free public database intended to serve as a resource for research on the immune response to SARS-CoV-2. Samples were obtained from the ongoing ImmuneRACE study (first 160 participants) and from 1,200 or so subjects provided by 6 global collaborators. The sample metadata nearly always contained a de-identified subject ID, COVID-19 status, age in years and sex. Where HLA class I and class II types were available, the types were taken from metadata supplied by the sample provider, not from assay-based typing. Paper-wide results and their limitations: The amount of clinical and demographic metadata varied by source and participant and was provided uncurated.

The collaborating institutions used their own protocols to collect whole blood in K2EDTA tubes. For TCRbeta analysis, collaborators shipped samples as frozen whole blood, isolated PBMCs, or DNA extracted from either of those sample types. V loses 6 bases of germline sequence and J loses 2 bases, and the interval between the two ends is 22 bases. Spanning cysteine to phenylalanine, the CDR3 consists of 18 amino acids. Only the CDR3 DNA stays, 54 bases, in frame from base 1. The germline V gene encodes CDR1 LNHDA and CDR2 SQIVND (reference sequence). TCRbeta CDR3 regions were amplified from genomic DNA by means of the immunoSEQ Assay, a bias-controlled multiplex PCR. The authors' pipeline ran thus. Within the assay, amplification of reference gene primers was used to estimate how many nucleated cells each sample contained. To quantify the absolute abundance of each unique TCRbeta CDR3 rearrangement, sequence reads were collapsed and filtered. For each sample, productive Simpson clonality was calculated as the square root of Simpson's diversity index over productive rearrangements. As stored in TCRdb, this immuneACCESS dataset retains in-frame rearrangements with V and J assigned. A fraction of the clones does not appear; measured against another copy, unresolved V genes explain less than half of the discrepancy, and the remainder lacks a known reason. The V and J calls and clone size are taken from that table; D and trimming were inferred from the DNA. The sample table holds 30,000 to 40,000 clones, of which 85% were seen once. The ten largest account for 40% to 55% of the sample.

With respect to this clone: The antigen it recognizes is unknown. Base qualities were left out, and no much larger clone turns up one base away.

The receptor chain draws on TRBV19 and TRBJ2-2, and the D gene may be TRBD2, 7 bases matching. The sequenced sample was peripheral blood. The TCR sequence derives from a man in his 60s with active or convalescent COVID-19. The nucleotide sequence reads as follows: TGTGCCAGTAGGTTCTTGGGGGCTAGCGGAATTAACACCGGGGAGCTGTTTTTT. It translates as CASRFLGASGINTGELFF.